Sequencing of this TCR beta chain was carried out in a study of beta chain features in type 1 diabetes. Overall study context: The examined sorted cells totaled 107,917,701 across samples.

Naive, central memory, regulatory and stem cell-like memory cells within the CD4+ compartment were sorted using CD45RO/CCR7/CD25/CD127/CD95/CD27. Expressed TCRB transcripts got sequenced, as all isolated RNA was reverse transcribed. TCRdb keeps only in-frame clones here, not all; method: immunoSEQ multiplex PCR. Among 600,000 to 700,000 clones listed, about an eighth were seen once. Study outcomes and limitations: Patients showed naive, central memory and Treg TCRB repertoires that appeared more similar than those of healthy donors. Shorter TCRB CDR3s, moderately but significantly so, marked every one of the four CD4+ subsets in Type 1 diabetes patients.

CDR3 length: 14 residues. V was shortened by 0 bases and J by 2 bases, with 8 bases between the two germline ends. Germline V CDR1 and CDR2: SGHRS, YFSETQ. Of note for this clone: Its antigen is undetermined. This sample also contains other DNA sequences that code for the same CDR3.

This receptor was taken from a young man with type 1 diabetes. The chain employs TRBV5-1 and TRBJ1-2; D is possibly TRBD1 (6 bases). Sequenced sample: naive CD4+ T cells from blood. CDR3 sequence (DNA): TGCGCCAGCAGCTTGGGACAGGCGAACTATGGCTACACCTTC. Its translation is CASSLGQANYGYTF. The entire variable domain, with the rest obtained from reference TRBV5-1 and TRBJ1-2, is as follows: KAGVTQTPRYLIKTRGQQVTLSCSPISGHRSVSWYQQTPGQGLQFLFEYFSETQRNKGNFPGRFSGRQFSNSRSEMNVSTLELGDSALYLCASSLGQANYGYTFGSGTRLTVV.